The 24 T cell receptor beta chains listed next were all sequenced from one sample in a study of CD8 T cells in Susac syndrome. An input of roughly 0.45 to 1 ug of RNA was subjected to reverse transcription using random hexamers. TCRdb itself ran the immunoSEQ multiplex PCR reads through MiXCR, one entry per CDR3 protein. The sample contains about 140,000 distinct CDR3 sequences, 94% of which appear only once. Input material: CD8+ T cells from PBMCs. The receptors were sampled from a human donor in good health.

The chain is built from TRBV29-1 and TRBJ1-2; TRBD1 matches at 7 bases. J was trimmed by 4 bases and V by 8 bases; bases with no gene match: 10. The CDR3 runs 13 residues. Germline CDR1 is SQVTM and CDR2 is ANQGSEA. CDR3 protein: CSSPGPGGYGYTF. The CDR3 coding sequence is TGCAGCTCCCCGGGCCCAGGGGGCTATGGCTACACCTTC.

This clonotype has a single count. The CDR3 region is CASSQSGLNYEQYF. CDR3 sequence (DNA): TGTGCCAGCAGCCAATCGGGACTAAACTACGAGCAGTACTTC. The V call is TRBV3-1, the J call TRBJ2-7; TRBD2 matches at 7 bases. The germline CDR1 and CDR2 sequences are LGHDT and YNNKEL (reference sequence). With 2 bases clipped from V and 3 bases from J, the junction kept 4 bases outside the gene matches. This CDR3 spans 14 amino acids.

The CDR3 region has the DNA TGTGCCAGCAGTTTCGACGATACGCAGTATTTT. Its protein is CASSFDDTQYF. This chain links TRBV27 with TRBJ2-3; D gene unclear. Looked up from germline, CDR1 is MNHEY and CDR2 is SMNVEV (reference sequence). The CDR3 length is 11 residues. Between the trimmed V and J ends, which lost 3 bases and 6 bases, there was a span of 4 bases.

The V gene is TRBV20-1, the J gene TRBJ1-5; D uncertain. Trimming shortened V by 0 bases and J by 4 bases, and 7 bases separated the two germline ends. The germline CDR1 and CDR2 sequences are DFQATT and SNEGSKA (reference sequence). CDR3 length: 13 amino acids. The CDR3 spells CSARDGSNQPQHF. For the CDR3, the DNA is TGCAGTGCTAGAGACGGGTCTAATCAGCCCCAGCATTTT.

The V and J genes are TRBV7-8 and TRBJ2-5, with 7 bases fitting TRBD2. There are 16 residues in the CDR3. V lost 0 bases and J lost 4; bases outside the gene matches: 8. The germline V gene encodes CDR1 SGHVS and CDR2 FQNEAQ. The CDR3 is CASSLASSGGGETQYF. CDR3 DNA sequence: TGTGCCAGCAGCTTAGCGTCTAGCGGCGGGGGAGAGACCCAGTACTTC.

This chain joins TRBV27 and TRBJ1-2; 7 bases match TRBD1. Per germline, CDR1 MNHEY and CDR2 SMNVEV (reference sequence). V lost 3 bases and J lost 4; bases outside the gene matches: 8. This CDR3 region has 15 residues. The CDR3 region is CASSLEVTGVYGYTF. CDR3 bases: TGTGCCAGCAGTTTGGAAGTTACAGGGGTCTATGGCTACACCTTC.

The rearrangement uses TRBV7-9 and TRBJ2-1; tentative D call: TRBD1 (5 bases). Germline V gene sequence: CDR1 SEHNR, CDR2 FQNEAQ (reference sequence). The CDR3 has 14 residues. V gave up 2 bases and J gave up 8 bases, with 13 bases separating them. CDR3 in DNA: TGTGCCAGCAGCTTACGGATGGGGCCTGATGAGCAGTTCTTC. Protein sequence: CASSLRMGPDEQFF.

The chain uses TRBV27 and TRBJ2-7; 10 bases align to TRBD1. This CDR3 spans 13 amino acids. The V segment lost 3 bases and the J segment 5 bases; nucleotides outside the gene matches: 1. Germline-derived CDR1 and CDR2 are MNHEY and SMNVEV (reference sequence). The CDR3 loop is CASSLDRGNEQYF. CDR3 nucleotides: TGTGCCAGCAGTTTGGACAGGGGGAACGAGCAGTACTTC.

J is TRBJ2-7 and V is TRBV29-1; 7 nucleotides match TRBD2. Germline CDR1 and CDR2: SQVTM and ANQGSEA. The CDR3 extends over 13 amino acids. The V and J ends lost 1 base and 3 bases, in that order; junction bases with no gene match: 3. The CDR3 DNA follows: TGCAGCGTTGAAGGCGGGAGAGACTACGAGCAGTACTTC. Translated, it gives CSVEGGRDYEQYF.

This clonotype has just a few counts. The chain uses TRBV13 and TRBJ2-3, with 10 bases that match TRBD2. V lost 7 bases and J lost 4; bases outside the gene matches: 14. Germline V gene data show CDR1 as PRHDT and CDR2 as FYEKMQ (reference sequence). This CDR3 region has 17 residues. CDR3 sequence reads: CASTEPLSGRSPDTQYF. The CDR3 DNA reads as TGTGCCAGCACCGAGCCGCTTAGCGGGAGGTCCCCAGATACGCAGTATTTT.

The rearrangement links TRBV27 to TRBJ2-5; D unclear. CDR3 size: 15 residues. V lost 0 bases and J 5 bases, leaving 13 bases between the germline ends. Germline V gene lookup returns CDR1 MNHEY and CDR2 SMNVEV (reference sequence). The CDR3 reads CASSLSSALVETQYF. As DNA, the CDR3 is TGTGCCAGCAGTTTATCCTCAGCCCTGGTGGAGACCCAGTACTTC.

The chain combines TRBV24-1 with TRBJ2-4, with D perhaps TRBD1 (5 bases). The CDR3 has 12 residues. Germline lookup yields CDR1 KGHDR and CDR2 SFDVKD. V was cut by 5 bases and J by 4 bases, with 5 bases left in between. The CDR3 protein is CATSAGKNIQYF. In DNA form, the CDR3 reads TGTGCCACCAGTGCAGGGAAAAACATTCAGTACTTC.

The rearrangement joins TRBV27 to TRBJ1-2; 7 bases line up with TRBD1. With V trimmed by 3 bases and J by 5 bases, 12 bases remained unmatched. Per germline, CDR1 MNHEY and CDR2 SMNVEV (reference sequence). The CDR3 is 16 residues long. This CDR3 is CASSLSGLTGSYGYTF. The CDR3 coding sequence is TGTGCCAGCAGTTTGAGCGGCCTGACAGGGTCTTATGGCTACACCTTC.

The chain uses TRBV6-5 and TRBJ2-7; the D gene is possibly TRBD1 (8 bases). CDR3 length: 13 amino acids. The V end lost 4 bases, the J end lost 6 bases, and 13 bases lay between the germline ends. The germline V gene has CDR1 MNHEY and CDR2 SVGAGI. The CDR3 protein is CASSSGGGSEQYF. The CDR3 bases are TGTGCCAGCAGTTCAGGGGGCGGGAGCGAGCAGTACTTC.

The chain links TRBV29-1 to TRBJ2-1, with 14 bases lining up with TRBD2. The V gene's germline CDR1 is SQVTM and CDR2 ANQGSEA. This CDR3 has 13 residues. V gave up 4 bases and J gave up 9 bases; unmatched junction bases: 2. Written as DNA, the CDR3 is TGCAGCGTTGGGGGACTAGCGGGAGTTGAGCAGTTCTTC. Encoded protein: CSVGGLAGVEQFF.

The rearrangement links TRBV12-3 or TRBV12-4 to TRBJ2-3; a weak D match, TRBD1 (6 bases). Trimming left V 6 bases short and J 5 bases short, with 9 bases between. This CDR3 comprises 12 residues. CDR3: CASSSTGDTQYF. The CDR3 DNA sequence: TGTGCCAGCAGCTCGACAGGAGATACGCAGTATTTT.

The chain has TRBV19 and TRBJ2-1; D call uncertain. Trimming removed 2 bases at V and 5 bases at J, with 4 bases between. CDR3 length: 12 amino acids. Germline CDR1 is LNHDA and CDR2 is SQIVND (reference sequence). The CDR3: CASSITNNEQFF. The CDR3 DNA sequence: TGTGCCAGTAGTATAACTAACAATGAGCAGTTCTTC.

The chain uses TRBV12-3 or TRBV12-4 and TRBJ2-4; maybe TRBD2 (5 bases). This CDR3 has 12 residues. Trimming cost V 4 bases and J 5 bases, with 6 bases left between them. The CDR3 region is CASSSLENIQYF. The CDR3 nucleotides are TGTGCCAGCAGTTCACTAGAAAACATTCAGTACTTC.

The chain carries TRBV6-5 and TRBJ2-1; 7 nucleotides line up with TRBD2. The V gene end was trimmed by 4 bases and the J gene end by 8 bases; junction bases not matched to a gene: 11. The CDR3 spans 15 residues. Germline CDR1 and CDR2: MNHEY and SVGAGI. CDR3: CASSFMGLKSDEQFF. The CDR3, as DNA: TGTGCCAGCAGTTTTATGGGACTAAAAAGTGATGAGCAGTTCTTC.

V is TRBV7-9 and J is TRBJ2-5, with D perhaps TRBD1 or TRBD2 (6 bases each). Trimming pared 3 bases from V and 4 bases from J, leaving 21 bases between. The germline V gene has CDR1 SEHNR and CDR2 FQNEAQ (reference sequence). The CDR3 length is 17 residues. CDR3: CASSFIEEGQKLETQYF. DNA of the CDR3: TGTGCCAGCAGCTTCATCGAGGAGGGACAAAAACTAGAGACCCAGTACTTC.

The gene calls are TRBV28 and TRBJ2-7; perhaps TRBD2 as D (5 bases). Trimming removed 1 base at V and 5 bases at J, with 6 bases between. This CDR3 has 12 amino acids. Germline V gene data show CDR1 as MDHEN and CDR2 as SYDVKM. The CDR3 loop is CASSLSGNEQYF. In DNA form, the CDR3 reads TGTGCCAGCAGTTTATCGGGAAACGAGCAGTACTTC.

This clonotype was seen once. The chain carries TRBV20-1 and TRBJ2-1; the D call may be TRBD1 or TRBD2 (5 bases each). CDR1 and CDR2 from the germline V gene are DFQATT and SNEGSKA (reference sequence). V lost 6 bases to trimming and J lost 0 bases, with 12 bases between them. This CDR3 spans 14 amino acids. The CDR3 loop reads CSAGDESSYNEQFF. The CDR3 DNA sequence: TGCAGTGCCGGGGACGAATCCTCCTACAATGAGCAGTTCTTC.

The chain's CDR3 is CASSPGQGTKNIQYF. The CDR3 DNA reads TGTGCCAGCTCACCGGGACAGGGGACCAAAAACATTCAGTACTTC. The chain links TRBV18 to TRBJ2-4; 10 positions agree with TRBD1. Germline CDR1 reads KGHSH; CDR2 reads LQKENI. CDR3 size: 15 residues. V lost 3 bases and J lost 2; bases outside the gene matches: 1.

This clonotype was seen a handful of times. The V and J genes are TRBV12-3 or TRBV12-4 and TRBJ1-1; the D is unclear. The V end lost 3 bases, the J end lost 5 bases, and 10 bases lay between the germline ends. The CDR3 has 13 amino acids. The CDR3 DNA reads as TGTGCCAGCAGTTTTGGCTCCGGGACTGAAGCTTTCTTT. Amino acids: CASSFGSGTEAFF.